These 26 T cell receptor beta chains share one sample of origin, sequenced in a study of patients and donors after allogeneic stem cell transplantation. TCRdb independently ran MiXCR on the RT-PCR reads; one entry per CDR3 protein. The data contain fewer than 60,000 distinct CDR3 sequences, less than 15% of them singletons. The sequenced sample consisted of blood, either unsorted or a sorted T cell fraction (not recorded which). Every receptor here comes from a human donor who was either an allogeneic HSCT recipient or a stem cell or donor lymphocyte infusion donor (not recorded which). It is not recorded whose cells these are; they may come from a transplant donor.

This clonotype was recorded many times. The chain has TRBV10-3 and TRBJ2-5, with 11 bases that match TRBD1. The trim removed 6 bases at V and 4 bases at J, leaving 7 bases unmatched. The CDR3 contains 15 residues. CDR1 ENHRY and CDR2 SYGVKD come from the germline V gene. CDR3 residues: CAISEGTGGGETQYF. The CDR3 DNA reads as TGTGCCATCAGCGAGGGGACAGGGGGAGGAGAGACCCAGTACTTC.

This clonotype occurred many times. The chain links TRBV27 to TRBJ1-3; unclear D gene. The length of the CDR3 is 12 residues. The germline V gene encodes CDR1 MNHEY and CDR2 SMNVEV (reference sequence). Trimming removed 6 bases at V and 4 bases at J, with 7 bases between. CDR3 amino acids: CASRGYGNTIYF. As DNA, the CDR3 is TGTGCCAGCAGAGGGTACGGAAACACCATATATTTT.

There are a few counts of this clonotype. This chain connects TRBV7-3 to TRBJ2-3, with a weak D call TRBD2 (6 bases). The length of the CDR3 is 15 residues. Trimming stripped 5 bases from V and 0 bases from J, with 12 bases between. From germline, CDR1 is SGHTA and CDR2 FQGTGA. The CDR3 region is CASSGSGTSTDTQYF. CDR3 DNA sequence: TGTGCCAGCAGCGGGTCCGGGACTAGCACAGATACGCAGTATTTT.

Only a few counts were recorded for this clonotype. V is TRBV10-3 and J is TRBJ2-1, with no clear D. V was cut by 6 bases and J by 7 bases, with 13 bases left in between. The CDR3 has 13 residues. Germline assignment: CDR1 ENHRY and CDR2 SYGVKD. This CDR3 reads CAIRETTVNEQFF. CDR3 sequence (DNA): TGTGCCATCAGGGAAACGACGGTTAATGAGCAGTTCTTC.

There are a few counts of this clonotype. This chain joins TRBV7-9 and TRBJ1-1, with unresolved D. CDR1 and CDR2 (germline): SEHNR, FQNEAQ (reference sequence). Trimming removed 2 bases at V and 1 base at J, with 5 bases between. The CDR3 totals 13 residues. The CDR3 DNA reads TGTGCCAGCAGCTTACTGGAGAACACTGAAGCTTTCTTT. Translation gives CASSLLENTEAFF.

The CDR3 bases are TGTGCCAGCAGTTATTCAACAGCGAACACCGGGGAGCTGTTTTTT. It translates to CASSYSTANTGELFF. The chain uses TRBV6-5 and TRBJ2-2; the D is unclear. The CDR3 loop spans 15 amino acids. Germline CDR1 and CDR2: MNHEY and SVGAGI. V gave up 3 bases and J gave up 0 bases, with 8 bases separating them.

This clonotype has ten or more counts. The rearrangement uses TRBV29-1 and TRBJ1-1; unclear D gene. The germline V and J ends were trimmed by 6 bases and 0 bases, with 26 bases remaining between them. Germline CDR1 reads SQVTM; CDR2 reads ANQGSEA. CDR3 length: 18 residues. CDR3 DNA sequence: TGCAGCGTGCCTAACTTCTCGAGGGCCCAGGTTATGAACACTGAAGCTTTCTTT. It translates to CSVPNFSRAQVMNTEAFF.

Ten or more counts support this clonotype. The chain has TRBV6-5 and TRBJ1-3; D remains unclear. Trimming shortened V by 8 bases and J by 0 bases, and 14 bases separated the two germline ends. The CDR3 contains 15 residues. The germline CDR1 and CDR2 sequences are MNHEY and SVGAGI. For the CDR3, the DNA is TGTGCCAGCCGCATGACGCGGAACTCTGGAAACACCATATATTTT. This encodes CASRMTRNSGNTIYF.

This clonotype was found many times. This chain uses TRBV6-5 with TRBJ2-1; D is unresolved. V gave up 2 bases and J gave up 5 bases, with 16 bases separating them. Germline V gene lookup returns CDR1 MNHEY and CDR2 SVGAGI. The CDR3 spans 16 residues. The CDR3 DNA follows: TGTGCCAGCAGTTACACCAGGCAAGAAAGAAACAATGAGCAGTTCTTC. It translates to CASSYTRQERNNEQFF.

The rearrangement links TRBV24-1 to TRBJ2-5; 7 nucleotides line up with TRBD1. Per germline, CDR1 KGHDR and CDR2 SFDVKD. The CDR3 runs to 18 residues. J lost 4 bases, V lost 2 bases, and 15 bases had no gene match. The CDR3 coding sequence is TGTGCCACCAGTGATTCGATGCTGGACAGGATTAACTCAGAGACCCAGTACTTC. This encodes CATSDSMLDRINSETQYF.

This clonotype was picked up a small number of times. This chain connects TRBV20-1 to TRBJ2-1, with D perhaps given as TRBD1 or TRBD2 (5 bases each). Germline V gene sequence: CDR1 DFQATT, CDR2 SNEGSKA (reference sequence). The CDR3 extends over 19 amino acids. Between the trimmed V and J ends, which lost 0 bases and 7 bases, there was a span of 28 bases. The CDR3 protein is CSARDWAWDRPPVWNEQFF. CDR3 bases: TGCAGTGCTAGAGATTGGGCGTGGGACCGGCCTCCCGTATGGAATGAGCAGTTCTTC.

The chain employs TRBV10-3 and TRBJ2-2; D remains ambiguous. CDR1 is ENHRY, CDR2 SYGVKD, per germline. The V end was cut by 7 bases, the J end by 2 bases, with 2 bases between. The CDR3 is made up of 11 amino acids. This chain's CDR3 is CAITNTGELFF. The DNA of the CDR3 is TGTGCCATCACCAACACCGGGGAGCTGTTTTTT.

Many counts were recorded for this clonotype. The chain has TRBV5-1 and TRBJ2-7; unclear D gene. Germline V CDR1 and CDR2: SGHRS, YFSETQ. This CDR3 region has 11 residues. V lost 3 bases to trimming and J lost 3 bases, with 4 bases between them. This CDR3 is CASSSDYEQYF. Here the CDR3 DNA reads TGCGCCAGCAGCTCAGACTACGAGCAGTACTTC.

The genes are TRBV20-1 and TRBJ2-1; 7 bases align to TRBD2. Trimming removed 2 bases from V and 2 bases from J; junction bases left unmatched: 3. The CDR3 is 14 residues long. Germline V gene lookup returns CDR1 DFQATT and CDR2 SNEGSKA (reference sequence). This CDR3 reads CSARYLAAYNEQFF. The CDR3 DNA is TGCAGTGCTAGATACCTAGCGGCCTACAATGAGCAGTTCTTC.

This clonotype was seen ten or more times. J is TRBJ2-6 and V is TRBV5-1; possible D gene TRBD1, 6 bases. The CDR3 contains 16 residues. V gave up 4 bases and J gave up 0 bases, with 11 bases separating them. Germline CDR1 and CDR2: SGHRS and YFSETQ. The CDR3 nucleotides are TGCGCCAGCAGCCTGACAGGAGCCTCTGGGGCCAACGTCCTGACTTTC. This sequence encodes CASSLTGASGANVLTF.

V is TRBV29-1 and J is TRBJ2-7; 9 bases align to TRBD1. The ends lost 5 bases at V and 3 bases at J; junction bases unmatched: 8. The CDR3 totals 14 residues. The germline V gene encodes CDR1 SQVTM and CDR2 ANQGSEA. The CDR3 spells CSVTTGGAGYEQYF. CDR3 DNA: TGCAGCGTTACCACAGGGGGCGCCGGCTACGAGCAGTACTTC.

This chain connects TRBV6-5 to TRBJ2-4; 9 bases map to TRBD1. The trim removed 4 bases at V and 1 base at J, leaving 8 bases unmatched. Germline V gene sequence: CDR1 MNHEY, CDR2 SVGAGI. The CDR3 totals 17 residues. CDR3 DNA sequence: TGTGCCAGCAGTTTATTTTCCGGGACAGGGGCCAAAAACATTCAGTACTTC. Encoded protein: CASSLFSGTGAKNIQYF.

This clonotype showed up many times. This rearrangement joins TRBV6-5 to TRBJ1-1; 7 nucleotides agree with TRBD1. Germline V gene lookup returns CDR1 MNHEY and CDR2 SVGAGI. Trimming removed 4 bases from V and 3 bases from J; junction bases left unmatched: 5. CDR3 length: 14 residues. The CDR3 DNA sequence: TGTGCCAGCAGTTCGCCGGGACAGTACACTGAAGCTTTCTTT. Translation gives CASSSPGQYTEAFF.

The gene calls are TRBV16 and TRBJ1-5, with TRBD1 matching over 8 bases. V dropped 0 bases and J dropped 9; count of bases not matched to a gene: 10. Germline V lookup: CDR1 KGHSY, CDR2 FQNENV. This CDR3 has 16 amino acids. The CDR3 sequence: CASSQSETGVRGPQHF. The CDR3 nucleotides read TGTGCCAGCAGCCAATCAGAGACAGGGGTTAGGGGGCCCCAGCATTTT. The full variable domain, completed using reference TRBV16 and TRBJ1-5, is GEEVAQTPKHLVRGEGQKAKLYCAPIKGHSYVFWYQQVLKNEFKFLISFQNENVFDETGMPKERFSAKCLPNSPCSLEIQATKLEDSAVYFCASSQSETGVRGPQHFGDGTRLSIL.

This chain links TRBV5-5 with TRBJ2-7; 10 positions agree with TRBD2. V lost 6 bases, J lost 0 bases, and 12 bases stayed unmatched. The CDR3 length is 17 residues. Germline V gene sequence: CDR1 SGHKS, CDR2 YYEKEE (reference sequence). The CDR3 loop is CASKTSGTNLHSYEQYF. As DNA, the CDR3 is TGTGCCAGCAAAACTAGCGGGACGAACCTCCACTCCTACGAGCAGTACTTC. The entire variable domain, with the rest obtained from reference TRBV5-5 and TRBJ2-7, is as follows: DAGVTQSPTHLIKTRGQQVTLRCSPISGHKSVSWYQQVLGQGPQFIFQYYEKEERGRGNFPDRFSARQFPNYSSELNVNALLLGDSALYLCASKTSGTNLHSYEQYFGPGTRLTVT.

The chain couples TRBV6-2 or TRBV6-3 to TRBJ1-5; 7 nucleotides agree with TRBD1. CDR3 length: 13 amino acids. Trimming at V came to 10 bases and at J to 0 bases, leaving 3 bases not matched to a gene. Per the germline V gene, CDR1 is MNHEY and CDR2 is SVGEGT. This chain's CDR3 is CATQGVSNQPQHF. CDR3 DNA: TGTGCCACCCAGGGGGTTAGCAATCAGCCCCAGCATTTT.

J is TRBJ2-3 and V is TRBV7-8; perhaps TRBD2 as D (6 bases). CDR3 length equals 15 residues. The V end was cut by 8 bases, the J end by 4 bases, with 19 bases between. Germline V lookup: CDR1 SGHVS, CDR2 FQNEAQ. The CDR3 DNA is TGTGCCAGCTACCCTACGGGGGACTTCCCAGATACGCAGTATTTT. Translating it yields CASYPTGDFPDTQYF.

The CDR3 region has the DNA TGTGCCAGCAGTTCGAGCGGGCTACTAGCGGGAGGGCTGAAAGATACGCAGTATTTT. Its protein product is CASSSSGLLAGGLKDTQYF. V usage is TRBV12-3 or TRBV12-4 and J usage is TRBJ2-3; 13 bases fit TRBD2. CDR3 size: 19 residues. The V gene end was trimmed by 4 bases and the J gene end by 5 bases; junction bases not matched to a gene: 15.

V gene TRBV27 combines with J gene TRBJ2-7; unclear D gene. Germline loops: CDR1 MNHEY, CDR2 SMNVEV (reference sequence). V dropped 3 bases and J dropped 3 bases, with 9 bases sitting between them. The CDR3 spans 13 residues. The CDR3 here is CASSFVPGYEQYF. In DNA, the CDR3 is TGTGCCAGCAGTTTTGTACCTGGCTACGAGCAGTACTTC.

CDR3: CASSQETRTGAYEQYF. CDR3 DNA sequence: TGTGCCAGCAGCCAAGAGACCCGGACAGGGGCCTACGAGCAGTACTTC. The V gene is TRBV14, the J gene TRBJ2-7; TRBD1 matches 9 bases. The CDR3 sequence is 16 residues long. Germline V gene lookup returns CDR1 SGHDN and CDR2 FVKESK. V trimming: 0 bases; J trimming: 2 bases; junction bases outside the gene matches: 5.

This chain uses TRBV24-1 with TRBJ2-3, with D perhaps matching TRBD2 (5 bases). Germline CDR1 and CDR2: KGHDR and SFDVKD. The CDR3 spans 14 residues. The V end lost 2 bases, the J end lost 4 bases, and 9 bases lay between the germline ends. CDR3 DNA: TGTGCCACCAGTGATTGGAGGCGGTCAGATACGCAGTATTTT. Translated: CATSDWRRSDTQYF.